What follows is one T cell receptor (beta chain) and its context. V was cut by 5 bases and J by 3 bases, with 20 bases left in between. CDR3 size: 16 residues. The germline gives CDR1 KGHSH, CDR2 LQKENI. Each donor's status was that of a healthy bone marrow donor. PCR amplification relied on 60 Vbeta primers (plus 13 Jbeta primers). Sequencing used immunoSEQ multiplex PCR; TCRdb keeps in-frame clones, though not all of them. This table has 180,000 or so clones, 82% appearing once. The data belong to a study of cytomegalovirus exposure and HLA in healthy donors. V gene TRBV18 combines with J gene TRBJ2-7, with D possibly TRBD1 on 6 matching bases. The origin of this receptor is a man aged 40-49 years in good health and CMV-seronegative. The sequenced sample was PBMCs. The CDR3 coding sequence is TGTGCCAGCTCATCCAAGGGACAAGGGAAACTCTACGAGCAGTACTTC. Protein product: CASSSKGQGKLYEQYF. The entire variable domain, with the rest obtained from reference TRBV18 and TRBJ2-7, is as follows: NAGVMQNPRHLVRRRGQEARLRCSPMKGHSHVYWYRQLPEEGLKFMVYLQKENIIDESGMPKERFSAEFPKEGPSILRIQQVVRGDSAAYFCASSSKGQGKLYEQYFGPGTRLTVT.